A selection of T cell receptor beta chains follows, all from one sample in a study of technical replicates of blood from several donors. Sequencing used immunoSEQ multiplex PCR; TCRdb keeps in-frame clones, though not all of them. The sample has 50,000 to 70,000 clones; 65% to 90% are singletons. The sample was PBMCs. The receptors were sampled from a human donor in good health. Some clones in this sample may be carry-over from other donors' samples. The CDR3 runs from the conserved cysteine through the conserved F or W. A D gene is named only where the DNA matches it firmly. Clone size is not always given. Where it is, it says once, few, many or a class for expanded clones.

abundance	d_gene	v_gene	j_gene	CDR3aa	CDR3nt
NA	TRBD2	TRBV2	TRBJ2-5	CASSEGLAGGQETQYF	TGTGCCAGCAGTGAAGGTCTAGCGGGGGGACAAGAGACCCAGTACTTC
NA	TRBD2	TRBV4-3	TRBJ2-3	CASSRTAGGVDTQYF	TGCGCCAGCAGCCGGACGGCGGGAGGAGTAGATACGCAGTATTTT
few	NA	TRBV7-2	TRBJ2-7	CASSLVGRGATQYEQYF	TGTGCCAGCAGCTTAGTCGGCAGGGGCGCGACACAGTACGAGCAGTACTTC
once	TRBD1	TRBV10-3	TRBJ2-2	CAITPGQGNTGELFF	TGTGCCATCACCCCGGGACAGGGGAACACCGGGGAGCTGTTTTTT
NA	TRBD2	TRBV5-3	TRBJ2-1	CARSPGTSGMGLEQFF	TGTGCCAGAAGCCCCGGGACTAGCGGGATGGGGTTGGAGCAGTTCTTC
NA	NA	TRBV21-1	TRBJ2-7	CASSLTQREQYF	TGTGCCAGCAGCCTCACCCAGCGCGAGCAGTACTTC
NA	NA	TRBV6-6	TRBJ2-7	CASTPGLSYEQYF	TGTGCCAGTACCCCAGGGCTCTCCTACGAGCAGTACTTC
NA	NA	TRBV7-8	TRBJ2-5	CASSSSLLPTGTFQETQYF	TGTGCCAGCAGCTCCTCTTTACTCCCTACCGGGACTTTCCAAGAGACCCAGTACTTC
few	NA	TRBV5-4	TRBJ1-1	CASSSTGTRGNTEAFF	TGTGCCAGCAGCTCCACAGGGACCAGAGGAAACACTGAAGCTTTCTTT
NA	NA	TRBV29-1	TRBJ2-1	CSVVLYNEQFF	TGCAGCGTTGTCCTCTACAATGAGCAGTTCTTC
NA	NA	TRBV7-3	TRBJ2-5	CASRAASEETQYF	TGTGCCAGCAGAGCCGCGAGCGAGGAGACCCAGTACTTC
NA	TRBD2	TRBV18	TRBJ2-1	CASSLGLAGDNEQFF	TGTGCCAGCTCACTTGGACTAGCGGGAGACAATGAGCAGTTCTTC
NA	NA	TRBV5-6	TRBJ2-7	CASSLPGGRAPGQYF	TGTGCCAGCAGCCTACCGGGGGGCAGGGCCCCTGGGCAGTACTTC
NA	TRBD1	TRBV9	TRBJ2-7	CASSVTWGTGSYEQYF	TGTGCCAGCAGCGTCACTTGGGGGACAGGCTCCTACGAGCAGTACTTC
NA	TRBD2	TRBV30	TRBJ2-7	CAWSVTSGRREQYF	TGTGCCTGGAGTGTAACCAGCGGGAGGCGAGAGCAGTACTTC
once	TRBD2	TRBV6-5	TRBJ2-1	CASSTRLAGGSEQFF	TGTGCCAGCAGTACCCGTCTAGCGGGAGGGAGTGAGCAGTTCTTC
NA	NA	TRBV30	TRBJ1-2	CAWSVYVGSYGYTF	TGTGCCTGGAGTGTATACGTTGGTAGCTATGGCTACACCTTC
once	NA	TRBV5-1	TRBJ1-1	CASSRISGGGDTEAFF	TGCGCCAGCAGCAGGATCTCGGGCGGGGGGGACACTGAAGCTTTCTTT
NA	TRBD1	TRBV5-1	TRBJ1-2	CASSLWGTGTTNYGYTF	TGCGCCAGCAGCTTGTGGGGGACAGGGACCACTAACTATGGCTACACCTTC
NA	NA	TRBV19	TRBJ2-7	CASGNSYEQYF	TGTGCCAGTGGTAACAGCTACGAGCAGTACTTC
NA	TRBD1	TRBV6-5	TRBJ1-4	CASSYSATGDEKLFF	TGTGCCAGCAGTTACTCGGCGACAGGGGATGAAAAACTGTTTTTT
NA	NA	TRBV19	TRBJ1-6	CASRFDRLSSPLHF	TGTGCCAGTAGGTTTGACAGACTGAGTTCACCCCTCCACTTT
NA	NA	TRBV29-1	TRBJ1-2	CSVGIGGNNYGYTF	TGCAGCGTTGGAATAGGGGGTAATAACTATGGCTACACCTTC
NA	TRBD2	TRBV2	TRBJ2-1	CASMLAGVYNEQFF	TGTGCCAGCATGCTAGCGGGAGTTTACAATGAGCAGTTCTTC
NA	NA	TRBV6-5	TRBJ1-1	CASSPAAGRYTEAFF	TGTGCCAGCAGCCCCGCGGCGGGGAGGTACACTGAAGCTTTCTTT
NA	TRBD2	TRBV19	TRBJ2-3	CASSIPSGGPGDTQYF	TGTGCCAGTAGTATACCTAGCGGGGGCCCAGGAGATACGCAGTATTTT